The clone carrying this T cell receptor beta chain was seen at least ten times. The antigen remains unidentified. These data come from a study of T-cell reconstitution after alpha-beta-depleted transplantation in children. General study points: Some patients' high day-60 TCRbeta diversity was attributed to recipient cells surviving conditioning. Diversity and T-cell counts at one year after transplant derived mostly from new T cells.

Using unique molecular identifiers, the investigators prepared the TCRbeta library. One entry per CDR3 protein, called by TCRdb with MiXCR from the PCR reads. The sample records fewer than 700,000 distinct CDR3 sequences, approximately 13% being singletons. CDR1 LGHDT and CDR2 YNNKEL come from the germline V gene (reference sequence). Trimming removed 3 bases at V and 3 bases at J, with 2 bases between. This CDR3 has 12 amino acids. Source: PBMCs, mostly from graft donor cells, taken 360 days after TCRalphabeta/CD19-depleted stem cell transplant. The TCR sequence derives from a male patient younger than 18 who had a stem cell transplant for acute myeloid leukemia, so the T cells may come from the graft donor. The genes are TRBV3-1 and TRBJ2-2; D ambiguous. CDR3 region: CASSQDTGELFF. The CDR3 DNA sequence: TGTGCCAGCAGCCAGGACACCGGGGAGCTGTTTTTT.